These 27 T cell receptor beta chains came from one sample sequenced in a study of T cells in localized non-small cell lung cancer. The protocol was immunoSEQ multiplex PCR, while the TCRdb copy is restricted to in-frame clones and leaves out a portion. The sample records more than 1,200 clones, 15% to 20% being singletons. The material sequenced was normal lung tissue next to the tumor, taken before any cancer treatment. The receptors were gathered from a male donor aged 60 or older with stage I squamous cell lung carcinoma.

V usage is TRBV6-8 and J usage is TRBJ1-1, with D maybe TRBD1 (6 bases). This CDR3 has 12 residues. Germline V gives CDR1 MNHGY, CDR2 SAAAGT. Trimming left V 10 bases short and J 8 bases short, with 17 bases between. The CDR3 DNA reads TGTGCCATGAATTCAGGGGAAGGGGAAGCTTTCTTT. This encodes CAMNSGEGEAFF.

In its sample, this clone is medium-sized. V gene TRBV6-8 combines with J gene TRBJ1-3; 7 positions match TRBD1. The CDR3 spans 15 residues. Germline lookup yields CDR1 MNHGY and CDR2 SAAAGT. V gave up 2 bases and J gave up 4 bases; unmatched junction bases: 5. CDR3 sequence (DNA): TGTGCCAGCAGTTACGGCCCGGGACAGGGAAACACCATATATTTT. Translated: CASSYGPGQGNTIYF.

This clone turned up a few times. This sequence joins TRBV11-3 and TRBJ2-7, with D possibly being TRBD1 (6 bases). Germline V gene data show CDR1 as SGHNT and CDR2 as YENEEA. V dropped 1 base and J dropped 2 bases, with 12 bases sitting between them. The CDR3 consists of 15 residues. CDR3 DNA: TGTGCCAGCAGCTTAGGTAACAGGGCAACCTACGAGCAGTACTTC. Translation: CASSLGNRATYEQYF.

The rearrangement links TRBV30 to TRBJ1-5; the D is unclear. The CDR3 consists of 13 residues. The V and J ends lost 2 bases and 1 base respectively, with 6 bases between them. Germline V gives CDR1 GTSNPN, CDR2 SVGIG (reference sequence). The CDR3 loop is CAWSSQSNQPQHF. DNA for the CDR3: TGTGCCTGGAGTAGTCAGAGCAATCAGCCCCAGCATTTT.

This clone was observed a single time. CDR3 bases: TGCAGCGTTGCGGTGGGGGGATCGTCCTACGAGCAGTACTTC. It specifies CSVAVGGSSYEQYF. The chain recombines TRBV29-1 with TRBJ2-7; tentatively, D is TRBD2 (6 bases). The germline V and J ends were trimmed by 4 bases and 1 base, with 14 bases remaining between them. The CDR3 totals 14 residues. CDR1 is SQVTM, CDR2 ANQGSEA, per germline.

J is TRBJ1-1 and V is TRBV6-1; D may be TRBD1 (5 bases). Germline values: CDR1 MNHNS, CDR2 SASEGT. Trimming shortened V by 0 bases and J by 3 bases, and 8 bases separated the two germline ends. The CDR3 is made up of 14 amino acids. CDR3 sequence: CASSEAQGHTEAFF. Written as DNA, the CDR3 is TGTGCCAGCAGTGAAGCCCAGGGCCACACTGAAGCTTTCTTT.

This clone was seen only a few times. The junction departs from germline at one end; a sequencing error may be responsible. The chain uses TRBV6-8 and TRBJ2-1; 7 nucleotides match TRBD1. This CDR3 contains 14 residues. Germline V lookup: CDR1 MNHGY, CDR2 SAAAGT. DNA of the CDR3: TGTGCCAGCAGTGACTCACCCGACAGGGCTGAGCAGTTCTTC. As protein: CASSDSPDRAEQFF.

Worth noting for this clone: Other DNA sequences in the same sample also yield this CDR3. This chain uses TRBV6-8 with TRBJ1-1, with 8 bases identical to TRBD1. V lost 0 bases and J lost 5; bases outside the gene matches: 5. CDR1 MNHGY and CDR2 SAAAGT come from the germline V gene. The CDR3 consists of 15 residues. The CDR3 here is CASSYSPGGDTEAFF. CDR3 DNA: TGTGCCAGCAGTTACTCCCCAGGGGGCGATACTGAAGCTTTCTTT.

The V gene is TRBV9, the J gene TRBJ2-7, with D possibly being TRBD2 (6 bases). This CDR3 region has 14 residues. With 5 bases removed from V and 1 base from J, the gap between germline ends came to 13 bases. In germline, CDR1 is SGDLS, CDR2 YYNGEE. This chain's CDR3 is CASSKEGGSYEQYF. In DNA, the CDR3 is TGTGCCAGCAGTAAGGAGGGTGGGTCCTACGAGCAGTACTTC.

This clone was recorded only once. V gene TRBV5-1 combines with J gene TRBJ2-7; unclear D gene. The CDR3 consists of 16 residues. The ends were cut back, 4 bases at V and 3 bases at J, with 20 bases in the middle. CDR1 is SGHRS and CDR2 is YFSETQ in the germline V gene. The CDR3 coding sequence is TGCGCCAGCAGCCCCGGTTCCCCGGGCCTGCACTACGAGCAGTACTTC. It specifies CASSPGSPGLHYEQYF.

This clone showed up just once. The J gene is TRBJ1-1, the V gene TRBV5-1, with 7 bases matching TRBD1. CDR3 length equals 15 residues. Germline CDR1 SGHRS, CDR2 YFSETQ. V dropped 3 bases and J dropped 3; count of bases not matched to a gene: 8. CDR3 protein: CASSYRQGSDTEAFF. The CDR3 bases are TGCGCCAGCAGCTACCGACAGGGATCGGACACTGAAGCTTTCTTT.

By proportion, this clone is medium-sized. The chain links TRBV6-8 to TRBJ1-1, with 12 bases lining up with TRBD1. Germline trimming cut 5 bases from V and 5 bases from J; bases unmatched to any gene: 15. The CDR3 has 18 amino acids. Germline V gene data show CDR1 as MNHGY and CDR2 as SAAAGT. The CDR3 DNA is TGTGCCAGCAGTCGGCCGGGGACAGGGGGCGTTAGAAATACTGAAGCTTTCTTT. This sequence encodes CASSRPGTGGVRNTEAFF.

This clone was seen only a few times. CDR3 sequence: CASSPRLAGLDTQYF. The DNA for the CDR3 is TGTGCCAGCAGCCCCAGACTAGCGGGACTGGATACGCAGTATTTT. The chain has TRBV11-3 and TRBJ2-3; TRBD2 matches at 11 bases. The germline gives CDR1 SGHNT, CDR2 YENEEA. Unmatched junction bases numbered 7, after V lost 5 bases and J lost 6 bases. This CDR3 comprises 15 residues.

This clone appeared a few times. The chain carries TRBV4-2 and TRBJ1-1; 8 bases line up with TRBD1. The CDR3 consists of 21 residues. The V and J ends lost 0 bases and 0 bases, in that order; junction bases with no gene match: 18. Germline CDR1 is LGHNA and CDR2 is YNFKEQ. CDR3 in amino acids: CASSQDFTTGDVWGLNTEAFF. In DNA form, the CDR3 reads TGTGCCAGCAGCCAAGATTTCACGACAGGGGATGTCTGGGGGCTGAACACTGAAGCTTTCTTT.

By share, this clone counts as large. V and J are TRBV6-8 and TRBJ2-3, with D possibly TRBD2 on 6 matching bases. The CDR3 is made up of 16 amino acids. Germline lookup yields CDR1 MNHGY and CDR2 SAAAGT. V dropped 3 bases and J dropped 1 base, with 14 bases sitting between them. The CDR3 DNA sequence: TGTGCCAGCAGTTATACCGCCGGAGGGGGCACAGATACGCAGTATTTT. This sequence encodes CASSYTAGGGTDTQYF.

This clone is medium-sized (0.01 to 0.1%) in the sample. The rearrangement links TRBV9 to TRBJ1-1; TRBD1 aligns across 8 bases. CDR1 is SGDLS, CDR2 YYNGEE, per germline. This CDR3 spans 16 amino acids. J was trimmed by 1 base and V by 0 bases; bases with no gene match: 5. CDR3 in DNA: TGTGCCAGCAGCGTAGGGGCAGGGGGCGCGAACACTGAAGCTTTCTTT. It is translated as CASSVGAGGANTEAFF.

This clone appeared a few times. J is TRBJ2-7 and V is TRBV6-8; 8 positions agree with TRBD2. This CDR3 is built from 16 residues. Trimming cost V 2 bases and J 1 base; bases outside gene matches: 7. Germline CDR1 reads MNHGY; CDR2 reads SAAAGT. CDR3 sequence (DNA): TGTGCCAGCAGTTACGCTCTAGCGGGTTTATCCTACGAGCAGTACTTC. Encoded protein: CASSYALAGLSYEQYF.

The chain recombines TRBV9 with TRBJ2-2; 7 bases line up with TRBD1. The J segment lost 6 bases and the V segment lost 4 bases, leaving 6 bases of the junction unmatched. This CDR3 is 14 amino acids long. Germline CDR1 reads SGDLS; CDR2 reads YYNGEE. CDR3 DNA: TGTGCCAGCAGCCTTAGGACAGGATCCGGGGAGCTGTTTTTT. Translated, it gives CASSLRTGSGELFF. Supplemented by reference TRBV9 and TRBJ2-2, the full variable domain reads DSGVTQTPKHLITATGQRVTLRCSPRSGDLSVYWYQQSLDQGLQFLIQYYNGEERAKGNILERFSAQQFPDLHSELNLSSLELGDSALYFCASSLRTGSGELFFGEGSRLTVL.

The chain employs TRBV6-8 and TRBJ1-2, with TRBD1 matching 9 bases. The CDR3 length is 14 residues. With 6 bases clipped from V and 8 bases from J, the junction kept 10 bases outside the gene matches. CDR1 and CDR2 from the germline V gene are MNHGY and SAAAGT. CDR3 in amino acids: CASSITSTGGGYTF. CDR3 nucleotides: TGTGCCAGCAGCATAACTTCAACAGGGGGCGGCTACACCTTC.

This clone was seen a few times. The chain joins TRBV9 to TRBJ1-5, with TRBD1 identical over 10 bases. V gave up 5 bases and J gave up 4 bases; unmatched junction bases: 3. The CDR3 is made up of 14 amino acids. Per germline, CDR1 SGDLS and CDR2 YYNGEE. The CDR3 spells CASSGGQGNQPQHF. Written as DNA, the CDR3 is TGTGCCAGCAGTGGGGGACAGGGGAATCAGCCCCAGCATTTT.

The V call is TRBV11-3, the J call TRBJ1-1; 7 bases line up with TRBD1. CDR1 is SGHNT, CDR2 YENEEA, per germline. V was pared by 2 bases and J by 5 bases, with 5 bases of the junction left unmatched. The CDR3 loop spans 14 amino acids. The CDR3 coding sequence is TGTGCCAGCAGCTTAACGACAGGGCGAACTGAAGCTTTCTTT. As protein: CASSLTTGRTEAFF.

V gene TRBV6-8 combines with J gene TRBJ1-1; possibly TRBD1 for D (5 bases). Between the trimmed V and J ends, which lost 5 bases and 2 bases, there was a span of 12 bases. Germline lookup yields CDR1 MNHGY and CDR2 SAAAGT. This CDR3 is built from 14 residues. CDR3 residues: CASSPTASNTEAFF. The CDR3 DNA follows: TGTGCCAGCAGTCCGACAGCTAGTAACACTGAAGCTTTCTTT.

Only a few counts were recorded for this clone. This sequence joins TRBV29-1 and TRBJ2-5; TRBD2 might be the D (5 bases). The CDR3 is 13 amino acids. V was cut by 3 bases and J by 6 bases, with 14 bases left in between. Per germline, CDR1 SQVTM and CDR2 ANQGSEA. As DNA, the CDR3 is TGCAGCGTTGAGTGGACGACCGGGAAGACCCAGTACTTC. It encodes CSVEWTTGKTQYF.

The gene calls are TRBV30 and TRBJ2-7; D gene ambiguous. The germline gives CDR1 GTSNPN, CDR2 SVGIG (reference sequence). This CDR3 region has 15 residues. Trimming shortened V by 5 bases and J by 3 bases, and 20 bases separated the two germline ends. As DNA, the CDR3 is TGTGCCTGGCGACCCTCGGGCGCTCAGAGCTACGAGCAGTACTTC. Translated, it gives CAWRPSGAQSYEQYF.

There are a few counts of this clone. The V call is TRBV9, the J call TRBJ2-7; tentative D call: TRBD1 (6 bases). CDR3 length: 14 amino acids. V was clipped by 5 bases and J by 0 bases, with 12 bases between them. Germline assignment: CDR1 SGDLS and CDR2 YYNGEE. The CDR3 protein is CASSLGQLSYEQYF. The CDR3, as DNA: TGTGCCAGCAGTCTAGGACAGCTCTCCTACGAGCAGTACTTC.

In its sample, this clone was seen once. V is TRBV5-1 and J is TRBJ1-1; a possible D gene is TRBD1 (6 bases). V was trimmed by 4 bases and J by 1 base, leaving 14 bases between them. This CDR3 comprises 15 residues. Looked up from germline, CDR1 is SGHRS and CDR2 is YFSETQ. Written as DNA, the CDR3 is TGCGCCAGCAGCCCGGTGGGGGGCGCGAACACTGAAGCTTTCTTT. It encodes CASSPVGGANTEAFF.

The rearrangement uses TRBV5-1 and TRBJ1-1, with a weak D call TRBD1 (6 bases). V was trimmed by 3 bases and J by 1 base, leaving 10 bases between them. This CDR3 has 14 amino acids. Germline CDR1 is SGHRS and CDR2 is YFSETQ. CDR3 nucleotides: TGCGCCAGCAGCTCGCGACAGGCGAACACTGAAGCTTTCTTT. Its protein product is CASSSRQANTEAFF.